This is a list of T cell receptor beta chains from one sample in a study of a mutant IDH1 vaccine in newly diagnosed glioma. Libraries were prepared by immunoSEQ multiplex PCR; TCRdb keeps only in-frame clonotypes and omits some of them. The sample records tens of thousands of clones, around 80% being singletons. The sample here was PBMCs, taken from a glioma patient treated with radiotherapy, temozolomide or both. These receptors were taken from a man aged 25 to 40 with glioma. The CDR3 runs from the conserved cysteine through the conserved F or W. Size is omitted from some rows. Given values are once, few, many or a class for expanded clones.

V gene: TRBV10-3
CDR3 length: 17
clone size: .
J gene: TRBJ1-2
CDR3 protein: CAISGTGQGRTNYGYTF

V gene: TRBV27
CDR3 length: 17
clone size: .
J gene: TRBJ2-7
CDR3 protein: CASSSKLFSAGAYEQYF

V gene: TRBV9
CDR3 length: 14
clone size: .
J gene: TRBJ2-5
CDR3 protein: CASSAASGEETQYF

V gene: TRBV5-4
CDR3 length: 16
clone size: .
J gene: TRBJ2-5
CDR3 protein: CASSLAGRGGSETQYF

V gene: TRBV13
CDR3 length: 15
clone size: .
J gene: TRBJ2-7
CDR3 protein: CASSFRGLADYEQYF

V gene: TRBV27
CDR3 length: 12
clone size: .
J gene: TRBJ2-7
CDR3 protein: CASSSGTYEQYF

V gene: TRBV4-3
CDR3 length: 15
clone size: .
J gene: TRBJ1-1
CDR3 protein: CASSQLLRVNTEAFF

V gene: TRBV2
CDR3 length: 14
clone size: .
J gene: TRBJ2-7
CDR3 protein: CASSDPYLYYEQYF

V gene: TRBV2
CDR3 length: 14
clone size: .
J gene: TRBJ1-2
CDR3 protein: CASSYTGTGNGYTF

V gene: TRBV7-9
CDR3 length: 15
clone size: once
J gene: TRBJ2-7
CDR3 protein: CASSPYRGGTYEQYF

V gene: TRBV11-2
CDR3 length: 13
clone size: .
J gene: TRBJ2-7
CDR3 protein: CASSPDPPYEQYF

V gene: TRBV7-8
CDR3 length: 16
clone size: .
J gene: TRBJ2-7
CDR3 protein: CASSAHARGHLYEQYF

V gene: TRBV6-5
CDR3 length: 13
clone size: .
J gene: TRBJ2-1
CDR3 protein: CATSFSGSSQQFF

V gene: TRBV30
CDR3 length: 12
clone size: .
J gene: TRBJ1-1
CDR3 protein: CAWSRPTTEAFF

V gene: TRBV5-6
CDR3 length: 14
clone size: .
J gene: TRBJ1-1
CDR3 protein: CASSWGTGVGEAFF

V gene: TRBV6-1
CDR3 length: 14
clone size: once
J gene: TRBJ1-1
CDR3 protein: CASSEAGLNTEAFF

V gene: TRBV5-1
CDR3 length: 14
clone size: .
J gene: TRBJ2-5
CDR3 protein: CASSLQARQETQYF

V gene: TRBV18
CDR3 length: 13
clone size: .
J gene: TRBJ1-5
CDR3 protein: CASAGGSNQPQHF

V gene: TRBV27
CDR3 length: 14
clone size: .
J gene: TRBJ2-2
CDR3 protein: CASGPRDSWGELFF

V gene: TRBV10-1
CDR3 length: 13
clone size: once
J gene: TRBJ1-5
CDR3 protein: CASSESSRWPQHF

V gene: TRBV6-1
CDR3 length: 15
clone size: .
J gene: TRBJ1-5
CDR3 protein: CASRAEGEGSQPQHF

V gene: TRBV7-9
CDR3 length: 15
clone size: .
J gene: TRBJ2-7
CDR3 protein: CASSLLLEGRGEQYF

V gene: TRBV6-1
CDR3 length: 15
clone size: .
J gene: TRBJ2-6
CDR3 protein: CASTEPPSGANVLTF

V gene: TRBV5-6
CDR3 length: 16
clone size: .
J gene: TRBJ2-3
CDR3 protein: CASSLDSAVITDTQYF

V gene: TRBV29-1
CDR3 length: 14
clone size: .
J gene: TRBJ2-2
CDR3 protein: CSATASANTGELFF

V gene: TRBV4-1
CDR3 length: 14
clone size: .
J gene: TRBJ2-7
CDR3 protein: CASSQVGPGDEQYF

V gene: TRBV2
CDR3 length: 12
clone size: few
J gene: TRBJ2-7
CDR3 protein: CASSQTHYEQYF

V gene: TRBV2
CDR3 length: 13
clone size: .
J gene: TRBJ1-2
CDR3 protein: CASSVDEGGGYTF

V gene: TRBV9
CDR3 length: 13
clone size: .
J gene: TRBJ2-1
CDR3 protein: CASSVVSGYEQFF

V gene: TRBV30
CDR3 length: 16
clone size: .
J gene: TRBJ2-1
CDR3 protein: CAWIWSGRTSYNEQFF

V gene: TRBV19
CDR3 length: 14
clone size: few
J gene: TRBJ2-2
CDR3 protein: CASSHRAPTGELFF

V gene: TRBV13
CDR3 length: 14
clone size: .
J gene: TRBJ2-7
CDR3 protein: CASSPSDGGYEQYF

V gene: TRBV5-1
CDR3 length: 15
clone size: .
J gene: TRBJ1-1
CDR3 protein: CASSSGGQLNTEAFF

V gene: TRBV6-5
CDR3 length: 12
clone size: .
J gene: TRBJ2-2
CDR3 protein: CASFSEAGELFF

V gene: TRBV18
CDR3 length: 14
clone size: few
J gene: TRBJ1-1
CDR3 protein: CASSQRGMNTEAFF

V gene: TRBV9
CDR3 length: 16
clone size: .
J gene: TRBJ2-7
CDR3 protein: CASSVGGRAGSYEQYF

V gene: TRBV28
CDR3 length: 13
clone size: .
J gene: TRBJ2-5
CDR3 protein: CASLSGGEETQYF

V gene: TRBV7-3
CDR3 length: 13
clone size: .
J gene: TRBJ2-7
CDR3 protein: CASSFPGRHEQYF

V gene: TRBV4-3
CDR3 length: 16
clone size: .
J gene: TRBJ1-3
CDR3 protein: CASSSTMRGPGNTIYF

V gene: TRBV6-4
CDR3 length: 13
clone size: .
J gene: TRBJ2-3
CDR3 protein: CASSDLSTDTQYF

V gene: TRBV10-3
CDR3 length: 12
clone size: .
J gene: TRBJ2-1
CDR3 protein: CASGQGTNEQFF

V gene: TRBV28
CDR3 length: 17
clone size: .
J gene: TRBJ2-7
CDR3 protein: CASSLPPYGTAPYEQYF

V gene: TRBV7-8
CDR3 length: 17
clone size: .
J gene: TRBJ1-5
CDR3 protein: CASSLAISTGINQPQHF

V gene: TRBV5-1
CDR3 length: 16
clone size: .
J gene: TRBJ1-3
CDR3 protein: CASSLRGVNSGNTIYF

V gene: TRBV29-1
CDR3 length: 13
clone size: .
J gene: TRBJ1-3
CDR3 protein: CSAQGANGNTIYF

V gene: TRBV7-2
CDR3 length: 15
clone size: .
J gene: TRBJ1-3
CDR3 protein: CASSLAQGNRNTIYF

V gene: TRBV18
CDR3 length: 14
clone size: .
J gene: TRBJ2-7
CDR3 protein: CASADTGGYYEQYF

V gene: TRBV18
CDR3 length: 14
clone size: .
J gene: TRBJ2-7
CDR3 protein: CASSPTGTRYEQYF

V gene: TRBV6-1
CDR3 length: 13
clone size: .
J gene: TRBJ2-3
CDR3 protein: CASSERQGDTQYF

V gene: TRBV9
CDR3 length: 14
clone size: .
J gene: TRBJ2-2
CDR3 protein: CASSVGHNTGELFF